A selection of T cell receptor beta chains follows, all from one sample in a study of shared clonotypes between healthy human individuals. Profiling relied on immunoSEQ multiplex PCR, and the TCRdb table lists in-frame clones only, not all of them. In the table there are approximately 1,500,000 clones, more than 95% of which are singletons. Sequencing input: naive CD4+ T cells sorted from blood. The receptors stem from a man aged 25-45 years in good health. CDR3s include the opening cysteine and the closing phenylalanine or tryptophan.

v_call,j_call,cdr3_aa
TRBV30,TRBJ1-2,CAWSECSFQGPYGYTF
TRBV29-1,TRBJ2-3,CSLKGTSGGSTDTQYF
TRBV9,TRBJ1-3,CASSVGSSGNTIYF
TRBV2,TRBJ1-1,CASSEGGEQGF
TRBV18,TRBJ2-7,CASSPTRNGHEQYF
TRBV6-1,TRBJ1-3,CASSEWGGNTIYF
TRBV11-1,TRBJ2-2,CASSLEASNTGELFF
TRBV28,TRBJ1-5,CASSLPHQPQHF
TRBV5-5,TRBJ2-7,CASSRATYEQYF
TRBV5-1,TRBJ1-3,CASSLGQAGNTIYF
TRBV10-2,TRBJ2-4,CASSDSGTKNIQYF
TRBV7-9,TRBJ1-5,CASSLSADQPQHF
TRBV6-1,TRBJ2-1,CASSKVLGQGARNEQFF
TRBV6-1,TRBJ2-3,CASSDMNTDTQYF
TRBV12-5,TRBJ2-1,CASGLVLAGVNEQFF
TRBV9,TRBJ2-1,CASSVGSGSHNEQFF
TRBV5-4,TRBJ2-3,CASSPGGTDTQYF
TRBV5-1,TRBJ1-2,CASSPGQGGYGYTF
TRBV7-9,TRBJ2-1,CASSQDRGGYNEQFF
TRBV12-5,TRBJ2-1,CASGRSGRNEQFF
TRBV20-1,TRBJ2-5,CSARTKGTQYF
TRBV19,TRBJ1-2,CASSPGGRRTSSAYGYTF
TRBV5-1,TRBJ1-2,CASSLRQGRIGYTF
TRBV5-1,TRBJ2-2,CASSLWTGDVSGELFF
TRBV6-5,TRBJ2-7,CASSYGIMAHNEQYF
TRBV20-1,TRBJ2-3,CSARDSYTQYF
TRBV18,TRBJ1-1,CASSPPTGLAFF
TRBV11-2,TRBJ2-7,CASSNRSVVGEQYF
TRBV29-1,TRBJ2-2,CSVESRSTNTGELFF
TRBV19,TRBJ2-1,CASSRAGQKGLSSYNEQFF
TRBV10-3,TRBJ2-7,CASSAWGDYEQYF
TRBV28,TRBJ2-2,CASSFASPGELFF
TRBV5-6,TRBJ2-3,CASSLVADTQYF
TRBV4-1,TRBJ1-5,CASSQGWDRDQPQHF
TRBV14,TRBJ2-7,CASSHYIGYEQYF
TRBV7-2,TRBJ2-7,CASSTPDIQSLYEQYF
TRBV28,TRBJ2-2,CASSSSYRELFF
TRBV5-1,TRBJ2-1,CASSTIGGGGDEQFF
TRBV29-1,TRBJ2-5,CSVEGQTQETQYF
TRBV5-6,TRBJ1-4,CASSLVREELFF
TRBV28,TRBJ2-1,CASSLLSRELGNEQFF
TRBV29-1,TRBJ2-5,CSVRTDKETQYF
TRBV5-4,TRBJ2-5,CASSPGQRLGETQYF
TRBV7-8,TRBJ2-4,CASSPGQGRNIQYF
TRBV11-1,TRBJ1-2,CASSLAATNYGYTF
TRBV19,TRBJ2-5,CASRGLDQETQYF
TRBV4-3,TRBJ2-3,CASSQGAGAPSADTQYF
TRBV29-1,TRBJ2-1,CSVGLVSQNEQFF
TRBV5-4,TRBJ2-7,CASSKETGSYEQYF